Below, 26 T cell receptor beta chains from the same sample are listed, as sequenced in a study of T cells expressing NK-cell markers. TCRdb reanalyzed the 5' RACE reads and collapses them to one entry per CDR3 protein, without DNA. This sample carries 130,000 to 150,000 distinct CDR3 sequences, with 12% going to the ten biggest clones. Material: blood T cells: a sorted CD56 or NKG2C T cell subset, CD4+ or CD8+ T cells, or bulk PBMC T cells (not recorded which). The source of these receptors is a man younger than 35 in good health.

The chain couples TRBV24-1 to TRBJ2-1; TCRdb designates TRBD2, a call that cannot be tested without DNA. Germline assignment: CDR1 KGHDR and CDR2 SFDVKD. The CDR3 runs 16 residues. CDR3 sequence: CATSPTSGGGYNEQFF.

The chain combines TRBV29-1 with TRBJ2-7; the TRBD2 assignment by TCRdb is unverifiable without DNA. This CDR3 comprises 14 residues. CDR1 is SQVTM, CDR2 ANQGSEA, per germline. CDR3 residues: CSVDRRDGLNKQYF.

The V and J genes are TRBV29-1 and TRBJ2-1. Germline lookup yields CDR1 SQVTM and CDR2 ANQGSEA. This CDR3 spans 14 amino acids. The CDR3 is CSVEDASVYNEQFF.

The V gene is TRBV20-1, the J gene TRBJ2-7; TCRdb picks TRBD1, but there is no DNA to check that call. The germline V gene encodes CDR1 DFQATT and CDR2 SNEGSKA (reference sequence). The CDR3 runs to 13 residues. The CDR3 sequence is CSASFRASYEQYF.

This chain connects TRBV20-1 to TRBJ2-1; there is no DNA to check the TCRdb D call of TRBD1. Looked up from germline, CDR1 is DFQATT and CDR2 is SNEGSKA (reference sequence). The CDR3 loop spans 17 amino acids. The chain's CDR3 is CSAIGIDRGGSYNEQFF.

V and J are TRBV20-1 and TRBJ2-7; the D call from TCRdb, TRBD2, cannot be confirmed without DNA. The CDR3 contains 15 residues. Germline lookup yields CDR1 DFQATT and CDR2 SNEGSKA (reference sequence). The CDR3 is CSARSRQGTIYEQYF.

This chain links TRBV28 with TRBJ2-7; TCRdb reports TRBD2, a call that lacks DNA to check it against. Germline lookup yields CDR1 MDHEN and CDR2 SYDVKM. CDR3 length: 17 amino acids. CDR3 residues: CASSLLGGVGVGYEQYF.

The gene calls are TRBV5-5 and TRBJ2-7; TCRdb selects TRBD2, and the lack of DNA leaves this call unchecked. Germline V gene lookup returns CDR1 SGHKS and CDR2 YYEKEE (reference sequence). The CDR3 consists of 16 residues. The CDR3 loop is CASSLSGLAGFYEQYF.

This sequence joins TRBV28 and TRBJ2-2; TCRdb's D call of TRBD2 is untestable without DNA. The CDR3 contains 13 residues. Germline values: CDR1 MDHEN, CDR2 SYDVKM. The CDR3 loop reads CASSGRELGELFF.

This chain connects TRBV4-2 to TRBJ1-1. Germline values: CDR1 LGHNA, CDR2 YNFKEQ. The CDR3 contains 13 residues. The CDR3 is CASSQDSNTEAFF.

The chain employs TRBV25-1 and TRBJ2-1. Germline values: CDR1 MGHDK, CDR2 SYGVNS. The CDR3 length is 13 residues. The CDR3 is CASLSPTYNEQFF.

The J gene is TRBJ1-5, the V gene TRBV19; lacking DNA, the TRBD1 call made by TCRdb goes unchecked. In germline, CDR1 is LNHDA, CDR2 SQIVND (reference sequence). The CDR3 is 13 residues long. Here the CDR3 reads CASSFGGSQPQHF.

The CDR3 loop reads CSAREETGGNQPQHF. The chain uses TRBV20-1 and TRBJ1-5; the D gene TCRdb calls, TRBD1, cannot be checked with no DNA. Germline assignment: CDR1 DFQATT and CDR2 SNEGSKA (reference sequence). The CDR3 runs to 15 residues.

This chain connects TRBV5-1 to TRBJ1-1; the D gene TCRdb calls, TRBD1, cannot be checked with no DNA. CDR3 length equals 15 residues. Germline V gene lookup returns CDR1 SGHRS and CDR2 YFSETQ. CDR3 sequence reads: CASSLVGQRNTEAFF. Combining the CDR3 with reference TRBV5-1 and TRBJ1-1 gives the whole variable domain KAGVTQTPRYLIKTRGQQVTLSCSPISGHRSVSWYQQTPGQGLQFLFEYFSETQRNKGNFPGRFSGRQFSNSRSEMNVSTLELGDSALYLCASSLVGQRNTEAFFGQGTRLTVV.

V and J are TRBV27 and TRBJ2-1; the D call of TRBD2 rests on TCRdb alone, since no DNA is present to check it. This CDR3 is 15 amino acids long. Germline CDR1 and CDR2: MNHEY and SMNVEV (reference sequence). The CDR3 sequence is CASSLLAGYYNEQFF.

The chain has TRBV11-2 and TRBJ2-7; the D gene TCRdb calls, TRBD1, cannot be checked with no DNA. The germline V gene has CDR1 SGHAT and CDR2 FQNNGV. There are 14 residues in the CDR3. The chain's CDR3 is CASSPRGGVNEQYF.

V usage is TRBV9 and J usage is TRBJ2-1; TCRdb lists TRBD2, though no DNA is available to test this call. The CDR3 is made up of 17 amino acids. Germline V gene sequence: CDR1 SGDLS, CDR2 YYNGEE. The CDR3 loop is CASSVGLGSGTYNEQFF.

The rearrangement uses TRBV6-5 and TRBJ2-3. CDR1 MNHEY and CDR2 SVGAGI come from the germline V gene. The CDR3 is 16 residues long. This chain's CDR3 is CASSFLRRGSTDTQYF.

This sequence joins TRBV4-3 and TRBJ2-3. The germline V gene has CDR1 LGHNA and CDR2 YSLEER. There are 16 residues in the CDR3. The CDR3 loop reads CASSQDGASYTDTQYF.

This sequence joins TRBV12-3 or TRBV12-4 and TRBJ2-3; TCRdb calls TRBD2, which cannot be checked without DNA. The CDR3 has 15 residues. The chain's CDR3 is CASGETDRYTDTQYF.

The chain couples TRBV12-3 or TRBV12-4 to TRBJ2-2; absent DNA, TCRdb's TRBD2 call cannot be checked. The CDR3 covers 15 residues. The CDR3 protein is CASSHLAGMHRGLFF.

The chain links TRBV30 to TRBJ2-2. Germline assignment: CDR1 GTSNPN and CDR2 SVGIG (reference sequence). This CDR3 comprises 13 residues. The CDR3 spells CAWTSQNTGELFF.

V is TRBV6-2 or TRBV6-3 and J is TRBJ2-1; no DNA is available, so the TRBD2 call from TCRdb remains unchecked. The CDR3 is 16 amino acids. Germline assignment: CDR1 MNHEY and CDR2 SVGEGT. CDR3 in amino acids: CASSYPLAGGPREQFF.

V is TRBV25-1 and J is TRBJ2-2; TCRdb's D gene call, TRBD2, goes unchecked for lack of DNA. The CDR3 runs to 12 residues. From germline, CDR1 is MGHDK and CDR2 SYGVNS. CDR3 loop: CATGLATGELFF.

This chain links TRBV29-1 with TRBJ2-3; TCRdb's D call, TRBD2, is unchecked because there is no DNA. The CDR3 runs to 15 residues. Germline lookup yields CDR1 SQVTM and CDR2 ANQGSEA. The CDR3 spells CSVVTGLAATDTQYF.

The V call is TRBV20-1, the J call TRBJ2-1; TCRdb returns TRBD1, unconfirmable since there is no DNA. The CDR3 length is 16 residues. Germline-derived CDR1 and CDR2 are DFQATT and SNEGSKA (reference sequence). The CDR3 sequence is CSAPDRGLSSYNEQFF.